The 31 T cell receptor beta chains below were found in one sample sequenced in a study of blood T cells in healthy people across ages. It was with a sample-barcoded 5' primer and a J-beta primer mix that a second PCR of roughly 7 to 12 cycles was run. Using its own MiXCR run on the 5' RACE reads, TCRdb lists one record per CDR3 protein. The table shows around 1.1 million distinct CDR3 sequences, with more than 30% occurring only once. The specimen sequenced was blood. The receptors were gathered from a man between 18 and 29 years old in good health.

This clonotype has more than one count but fewer than ten. The gene calls are TRBV6-5 and TRBJ1-4; no reliable D call. Germline V CDR1 and CDR2: MNHEY, SVGAGI. The ends were cut back, 8 bases at V and 7 bases at J, with 17 bases in the middle. The CDR3 is made up of 14 amino acids. CDR3 residues: CASSGNSVGEKLFF. CDR3 sequence (DNA): TGTGCCAGCTCGGGGAACTCCGTGGGTGAAAAACTGTTTTTT.

The genes are TRBV12-3 or TRBV12-4 and TRBJ1-2, with D unclear. V lost 3 bases and J 2 bases, leaving 10 bases between the germline ends. This CDR3 is 14 amino acids long. CDR3 loop: CASSLSPSNYGYTF. DNA of the CDR3: TGTGCCAGCAGTTTGTCTCCGTCAAACTATGGCTACACCTTC.

This clonotype has at least ten counts. The chain links TRBV29-1 to TRBJ2-1; TRBD1 matches at 11 bases. The CDR3 length is 16 residues. Germline CDR1 and CDR2: SQVTM and ANQGSEA. Trimming cost V 7 bases and J 5 bases; bases outside gene matches: 13. CDR3 loop: CSAGSGTGGSDNEQFF. The CDR3 nucleotides read TGCAGCGCGGGGAGTGGGACAGGGGGAAGCGACAATGAGCAGTTCTTC.

The V gene is TRBV6-2 or TRBV6-3, the J gene TRBJ2-5, with D tentatively TRBD1 (5 bases). The end of the DNA fits TRBJ2-7 better, so the J call may be wrong. Per germline, CDR1 MNHEY and CDR2 SVGEGT. The CDR3 loop spans 13 amino acids. CDR3 residues: CASSYPGLGEQYF. CDR3 nucleotides: TGTGCCAGCAGTTACCCAGGGCTTGGCGAGCAGTACTTC.

This clonotype was seen only a few times. The chain combines TRBV2 with TRBJ1-2; D is uncertain. CDR3 length equals 15 residues. V lost 0 bases to trimming and J lost 2 bases, with 10 bases between them. Germline V lookup: CDR1 SNHLY, CDR2 FYNNEI. The CDR3 spells CASSEAGQANYGYTF. For the CDR3, the DNA is TGTGCCAGCAGTGAAGCTGGGCAGGCCAACTATGGCTACACCTTC.

The chain employs TRBV27 and TRBJ1-1; 10 bases line up with TRBD1. V dropped 5 bases and J dropped 5; count of bases not matched to a gene: 8. Germline V gene data show CDR1 as MNHEY and CDR2 as SMNVEV (reference sequence). The length of the CDR3 is 15 residues. The DNA of the CDR3 is TGTGCCAGCAGTCAAAAGACAGGGGGCATTACTGAAGCTTTCTTT. It codes for CASSQKTGGITEAFF.

Concerning this clonotype itself: A read error may produce the germline difference seen at one junction end. The rearrangement uses TRBV12-3 or TRBV12-4 and TRBJ1-5, with D hard to call. The CDR3 length is 18 residues. The CDR3 spells CVSSSPRRGLNSNQPQHF. The CDR3 DNA reads as TGTGTCAGCAGTTCCCCCCGGCGCGGCCTAAATAGCAATCAGCCCCAGCATTTT.

The chain carries TRBV24-1 and TRBJ1-5, with 8 bases identical to TRBD1. Germline trimming cut 3 bases from V and 9 bases from J; bases unmatched to any gene: 6. In germline, CDR1 is KGHDR, CDR2 SFDVKD. This CDR3 has 14 residues. The CDR3 loop reads CATSDRTGFRPQHF. The CDR3, as DNA: TGTGCCACCAGTGATCGGACAGGGTTCCGGCCCCAGCATTTT.

The gene calls are TRBV5-5 and TRBJ2-3; TRBD2 is a possible D gene (5 bases). The V and J ends lost 0 bases and 6 bases respectively, with 11 bases between them. Germline-derived CDR1 and CDR2 are SGHKS and YYEKEE (reference sequence). The CDR3 is made up of 14 amino acids. CDR3 region: CASSLDLGVDTQYF. In DNA form, the CDR3 reads TGTGCCAGCAGCTTGGACCTGGGAGTCGATACGCAGTATTTT. Full variable domain (remainder filled in from reference TRBV5-5 and TRBJ2-3): DAGVTQSPTHLIKTRGQQVTLRCSPISGHKSVSWYQQVLGQGPQFIFQYYEKEERGRGNFPDRFSARQFPNYSSELNVNALLLGDSALYLCASSLDLGVDTQYFGPGTRLTVL.

In DNA form, the CDR3 reads TGTGCCAGCAGCTCCTTGGCGGGAAAAGAGGGGGAAAAACTGTTTTTT. This sequence encodes CASSSLAGKEGEKLFF. This sequence joins TRBV11-2 and TRBJ1-4, with D possibly matching TRBD1 (5 bases). The CDR3 extends over 16 amino acids. Trimming took off 4 bases at V and 8 bases at J, with 20 bases between the two ends. CDR1 and CDR2 from the germline V gene are SGHAT and FQNNGV.

J is TRBJ1-1 and V is TRBV7-9; possible D gene TRBD1, 5 bases. Per germline, CDR1 SEHNR and CDR2 FQNEAQ (reference sequence). Trimming pared 0 bases from V and 4 bases from J, leaving 9 bases between. The CDR3 covers 14 residues. For the CDR3, the DNA is TGTGCCAGCAGCTTAGCGATTGGGGGCACTGAAGCTTTCTTT. Its protein product is CASSLAIGGTEAFF.

About this clonotype: At one of its ends the junction is not consistent with the germline gene, which may arise from a read error. The chain couples TRBV7-2 to TRBJ2-3; 9 positions match TRBD2. Germline CDR1 and CDR2: SGHTA and FQGNSA. The CDR3 consists of 17 residues. The CDR3: CAGSLVGGGGGTDTQYF. Written as DNA, the CDR3 is TGTGCCGGCAGCTTAGTAGGCGGGGGGGGTGGCACAGATACGCAGTATTTT. The full variable domain, its missing parts supplied by reference TRBV7-2 and TRBJ2-3, is GAGVSQSPSNKVTEKGKDVELRCDPISGHTALYWYRQSLGQGLEFLIYFQGNSAPDKSGLPSDRFSAERTGGSVSTLTIQRTQQEDSAVYLCAGSLVGGGGGTDTQYFGPGTRLTVL.

This chain uses TRBV5-1 with TRBJ2-5; TRBD2 matches 9 bases. This CDR3 comprises 15 residues. The trim removed 0 bases at V and 11 bases at J, leaving 11 bases unmatched. Germline CDR1 and CDR2: SGHRS and YFSETQ. CDR3 loop: CASSLVSGRSNEQYF. Here the CDR3 DNA reads TGCGCCAGCAGCTTGGTTAGCGGGAGATCCAATGAGCAGTACTTC.

This clonotype has just a few counts. The chain recombines TRBV7-9 with TRBJ2-1; the match to TRBD2 covers 8 bases. Germline V gene data show CDR1 as SEHNR and CDR2 as FQNEAQ (reference sequence). CDR3 length: 16 amino acids. With 5 bases clipped from V and 8 bases from J, the junction kept 14 bases outside the gene matches. The CDR3 coding sequence is TGTGCCAGCAGCACCTCAACGGGGGGGCCCTTCGATGAGCAGTTCTTC. Translating gives CASSTSTGGPFDEQFF.

V is TRBV30 and J is TRBJ2-1; D is ambiguous. This CDR3 spans 12 amino acids. V was shortened by 0 bases and J by 6 bases, with 6 bases between the two germline ends. Per germline, CDR1 GTSNPN and CDR2 SVGIG (reference sequence). CDR3 region: CAWSVYGNEQFF. CDR3 coding DNA: TGTGCCTGGAGTGTATATGGCAATGAGCAGTTCTTC.

The chain carries TRBV28 and TRBJ2-5, with 10 bases lining up with TRBD1. Per the germline V gene, CDR1 is MDHEN and CDR2 is SYDVKM. This CDR3 region has 15 residues. V shed 2 bases, J shed 4 bases, and the junction held 4 bases outside the gene matches. The CDR3 protein is CASSLGQGGRETQYF. In DNA, the CDR3 is TGTGCCAGCAGTTTAGGACAGGGGGGTAGAGAGACCCAGTACTTC. The whole variable domain, filled in from reference TRBV28 and TRBJ2-5, reads DVKVTQSSRYLVKRTGEKVFLECVQDMDHENMFWYRQDPGLGLRLIYFSYDVKMKEKGDIPEGYSVSREKKERFSLILESASTNQTSMYLCASSLGQGGRETQYFGPGTRLLVL.

Points on this clonotype: Mismatch with germline at one junction end may stem from a read error. CDR3 residues: CTSGRDRGRTDTQYF. CDR3 bases: TGTACCAGCGGCCGGGACAGGGGGCGGACAGATACGCAGTATTTT. V and J are TRBV12-3 or TRBV12-4 and TRBJ2-3; 12 bases map to TRBD1. The CDR3 covers 15 residues.

This clonotype was picked up a small number of times. This chain links TRBV7-2 with TRBJ2-1, with D tentatively TRBD1 or TRBD2 (5 bases each). Germline CDR1 and CDR2: SGHTA and FQGNSA. V lost 5 bases and J 3 bases, leaving 17 bases between the germline ends. The CDR3 runs to 16 residues. The CDR3 sequence is CASSPRGVRDYNEQFF. The CDR3 coding sequence is TGTGCCAGCAGCCCGCGAGGGGTACGAGACTACAATGAGCAGTTCTTC.

This clonotype showed up just once. The chain recombines TRBV27 with TRBJ2-5, with 11 nucleotides matching TRBD2. J gave up 12 bases and V 8 bases, and 5 bases lay outside the gene matches. Looked up from germline, CDR1 is MNHEY and CDR2 is SMNVEV (reference sequence). The CDR3 length is 11 residues. CDR3 DNA sequence: TGTGCCAGCCATAGCGGGGGGGGAAAGTACTTC. This translates into CASHSGGGKYF.

Only one count was recorded for this clonotype. The chain joins TRBV28 to TRBJ2-7, with D tentatively TRBD1 (6 bases). The J call may be in error: the DNA end matches TRBJ2-5 better. The germline V gene encodes CDR1 MDHEN and CDR2 SYDVKM. The CDR3 runs to 14 residues. The DNA of the CDR3 is TGTGCCAGCAGTTTAGGGTGGCAGGGGGAGACCCAGTACTTC. Translating gives CASSLGWQGETQYF.

The rearrangement uses TRBV2 and TRBJ2-3; 11 nucleotides match TRBD2. Germline-derived CDR1 and CDR2 are SNHLY and FYNNEI. The CDR3 has 16 residues. V trimming: 8 bases; J trimming: 0 bases; junction bases outside the gene matches: 7. CDR3 sequence (DNA): TGTGCCAGCGGGCTAGCGGGGGGCGTAAGCACAGATACGCAGTATTTT. Translated: CASGLAGGVSTDTQYF.

The V call is TRBV5-3, the J call TRBJ2-3, with D possibly being TRBD1 or TRBD2 (5 bases each). TRBV5-3 is designated an ORF whose function remains uncertain. Trimming shortened V by 3 bases and J by 0 bases, and 20 bases separated the two germline ends. CDR3 length equals 18 residues. This CDR3 is CARSSTPAGSRSTDTQYF. Written as DNA, the CDR3 is TGTGCCAGAAGCTCAACGCCCGCAGGGAGCCGGAGCACAGATACGCAGTATTTT.

The gene calls are TRBV11-1 and TRBJ2-1; 10 positions match TRBD1. The J call may be faulty, since TRBJ2-7 better matches the DNA end. In germline, CDR1 is SGHAT, CDR2 FQDESV (reference sequence). The CDR3 is 15 residues long. CDR3: CASSFGTGAYNEQYF. As DNA, the CDR3 is TGTGCCAGCAGCTTCGGGACAGGGGCCTACAATGAGCAGTACTTC.

Details on this clonotype: One end of the junction varies from germline; a read error may be responsible. The genes are TRBV4-1 and TRBJ1-6; D not certain. Per the germline V gene, CDR1 is MGHRA and CDR2 is YSYEKL. The CDR3 consists of 11 residues. The CDR3 loop reads CASSQDSPPHF. In nucleotides, the CDR3 is TGCGCCAGCAGCCAAGATTCACCCCCCCACTTT.

This clonotype was counted only a few times. J is TRBJ2-1 and V is TRBV12-3 or TRBV12-4; no firm D call. Between the trimmed V and J ends, which lost 6 bases and 12 bases, there was a span of 15 bases. The CDR3 spans 12 residues. CDR3 sequence (DNA): TGTGCCAGCAGCACACTTCGTTCGGTGCAGTTCTTC. Protein sequence: CASSTLRSVQFF.

The CDR3 bases are TGTGCCAGCAGTTCAGGGATGGATAGCAATCAGCCCCAGCATTTT. Amino acids: CASSSGMDSNQPQHF. The chain joins TRBV9 to TRBJ1-5, with TRBD1 as a possible D gene (5 bases). Per the germline V gene, CDR1 is SGDLS and CDR2 is YYNGEE. The CDR3 is 15 amino acids. Trimming stripped 5 bases from V and 0 bases from J, with 12 bases between.

The chain uses TRBV4-3 and TRBJ2-3, with no clear D. The CDR3 has 13 residues. CDR1 and CDR2 (germline): LGHNA, YSLEER. V lost 2 bases and J 5 bases, leaving 8 bases between the germline ends. The CDR3 coding sequence is TGCGCCAGCAGCCAATCTCGGCGAGATACGCAGTATTTT. Protein: CASSQSRRDTQYF.

This chain uses TRBV9 with TRBJ2-1; D remains unclear. The CDR3 is 15 residues long. Germline V gene data show CDR1 as SGDLS and CDR2 as YYNGEE. V lost 0 bases and J 0 bases, leaving 7 bases between the germline ends. The CDR3 protein is CASSVDLSSYNEQFF. The CDR3 DNA is TGTGCCAGCAGCGTAGACCTTAGCTCCTACAATGAGCAGTTCTTC. Together with reference TRBV9 and TRBJ2-1, the CDR3 gives the full variable domain: DSGVTQTPKHLITATGQRVTLRCSPRSGDLSVYWYQQSLDQGLQFLIQYYNGEERAKGNILERFSAQQFPDLHSELNLSSLELGDSALYFCASSVDLSSYNEQFFGPGTRLTVL.

The rearrangement uses TRBV5-1 and TRBJ1-5; no firm D call. CDR1 SGHRS and CDR2 YFSETQ come from the germline V gene. This CDR3 region has 17 residues. V lost 1 base, J lost 0 bases, and 14 bases lay in between. CDR3 sequence (DNA): TGCGCCAGCAGCTTGTCGGGGATTGGGTTTAGCAATCAGCCCCAGCATTTT. Translating gives CASSLSGIGFSNQPQHF.

This clonotype has only a few counts. CDR3 in DNA: TGTGCCAGCAGCGTATCCTACCGGGACACCTACACAGATACGCAGTATTTT. This codes for CASSVSYRDTYTDTQYF. V and J are TRBV9 and TRBJ2-3; tentative D call: TRBD1 (6 bases). V lost 1 base, J lost 2 bases, and 17 bases lay in between. There are 17 residues in the CDR3. Germline V gene sequence: CDR1 SGDLS, CDR2 YYNGEE.

The V call is TRBV5-6, the J call TRBJ1-1; possibly TRBD1 for D (5 bases). The germline V gene has CDR1 SGHDT and CDR2 YYEEEE. The V end was cut by 7 bases, the J end by 0 bases, with 16 bases between. The CDR3 is 15 amino acids. CDR3 in amino acids: CASLAERQMNTEAFF. CDR3 bases: TGTGCCAGCCTCGCAGAAAGACAGATGAACACTGAAGCTTTCTTT.